This TCR beta chain was recorded in a study of T cells after yellow fever vaccination. Study-level background: Each low-cell-number fraction was prepared by means of SMART-Seq v4 Ultra Low Input.

J lost 7 bases, V lost 3 bases, and 5 bases had no gene match. The length of the CDR3 is 14 residues. This clonotype was seen at least ten times. Overall study results and limits: Faster peaking, at day 5 versus 15, marked a secondary response that was weaker.

TCRdb reprocessed the 5' RACE reads via MiXCR and lists one record per CDR3 protein. The table has more than 25,000 distinct CDR3 sequences, 6.3% seen once. The chain couples TRBV12-3 or TRBV12-4 to TRBJ2-1; 8 bases are a match to TRBD2. The clonotype was recovered from a young man who received the YFV17D yellow fever vaccine. The source material was PBMCs, either bulk or a sorted T-cell subset (CD4+, CD8+, memory, or dextramer-sorted; not recorded which), sampled on the day of the yellow fever booster vaccination. As DNA, the CDR3 is TGTGCCAGCAGTTTTTCGGGAGGGCCGAATGAGCAGTTCTTC. Translating gives CASSFSGGPNEQFF.